This TCR beta chain originates from a study of cytomegalovirus exposure and HLA in healthy donors (dated by TCRdb to about 2017). In terms of the full investigation: A later analysis indicated that the 110 or so validation repertoires were generated on the platform also employed for the approximately 700 repertoires of the first cohort. The study aimed to test whether cataloging public T cell receptors could reveal signatures of past pathogen exposure. Besides the first cohort of around 670 subjects, a separate validation cohort made up of roughly 130 different subjects was used. The study combined high-throughput TCR immunosequencing, statistical association of individual TCRs with disease status, and machine learning to predict cytomegalovirus infection status. Broader findings and caveats from the paper: All 120 or so repertoires were used to score co-occurrence in the validation cohort in a later analysis, because that analysis had no HLA typing for the cohort. The authors suggested that the approach could potentially be generalized to other disease states and immunological phenotypes. In a later analysis, TCRs clustered in the first cohort were found to also tend to co-occur in the 120 or so validation repertoires, with approximately 93% of cluster scores above 0. Cytomegalovirus status was reported to be diagnosed by the classifier with high specificity and sensitivity in both the original and validation cohorts. The study listed approximately 150 TCR beta chains as associated with cytomegalovirus. Three of the identified cytomegalovirus-associated TCR beta chains were confirmed in vitro to be specific for cytomegalovirus antigens. While some public TCRs were present in many individuals, most TCR sequences turned up only very rarely across donors.

This clone has only one observation. Its recognized antigen is unknown. There are no base qualities to consult, and no much larger clone falls within one base. The CDR1 and CDR2 encoded by the germline V gene are MNHNS and SASEGT. Reading from cysteine to phenylalanine, the CDR3 counts 15 amino acids. Of all the DNA, just the CDR3 is kept, 45 bases in frame from base 1. Deletion took 7 bases off V and 7 bases off J, with a span of 20 bases between the germline ends. The method behind the library was the immunoSEQ multiplex PCR assay. On the authors' methods: A statistical classification framework was built to diagnose cytomegalovirus status from the catalog of TCR beta chain sequences. In TCRdb, the immuneACCESS table is reduced to in-frame sequences with V and J assigned. These tables do not hold every clone; where another copy was compared, an unresolved V gene accounts for under half, and the others remain unexplained. The V and J calls and clone size were taken over from that table, and D and trimming were inferred from the DNA. The sample includes over 110,000 clones, with 80% to 90% observed a single time. Jointly, the top ten make up around 1.4% of the sample.

Donors formed part of the validation cohort, which comprised over a hundred subjects and was distinct from the first cohort of roughly 600 subjects. The clonotype comes from a woman aged 25 to 39 in good health and CMV-seronegative. The rearranged chain carries TRBV6-1 and TRBJ2-1; TRBD1 is a weak D gene call, 6 bases matching. The source material was PBMCs. At the DNA level, the sequence is TGTGCCAGCACCGTTTGGTTGACAGGTCCAAATGAGCAGTTCTTC. It specifies CASTVWLTGPNEQFF.